Only a few counts were recorded for the clone carrying this TCR beta chain. Its antigen is undetermined. This specimen belongs to a study of T cells in Graves' hyperthyroidism and ophthalmopathy. Study at large: The authors collected peripheral blood at initial diagnosis, before any treatment. General study findings and limits: Blood also carried most thyroid clonotypes expanded above 0.001.

TCR beta CDR3 regions were amplified from RNA. Researchers ran a first-round RT-PCR on the TCR CDR3 using the HTBI primer set. One entry per CDR3 protein results from TCRdb running MiXCR on the multiplex PCR reads. Among a few hundred thousand distinct CDR3 sequences listed, 11% to 15% were seen once. Pregnant or lactating patients were excluded, as were those with uncontrolled infection or other autoimmune disease. The PBMCs were taken from about 9.7 ml of fresh peripheral blood. Input material: blood. This receptor was taken from a woman aged 25 to 45 with Graves' hyperthyroidism that later progressed to Graves' ophthalmopathy.

The CDR3 DNA reads as TGTGCCTGGAGTAAGGGCCCCGCGCTCTCTGGAAACACCATATATTTT. It encodes CAWSKGPALSGNTIYF. The chain is built from TRBV30 and TRBJ1-3; D unresolved. CDR1 and CDR2 (germline): GTSNPN, SVGIG (reference sequence). The CDR3 sequence is 16 residues long. The V and J ends lost 2 bases and 0 bases respectively, with 14 bases between them. The full variable domain, in which reference TRBV30 and TRBJ1-3 provide the parts outside the CDR3, is SQTIHQWPATLVQPVGSPLSLECTVEGTSNPNLYWYRQAAGRGLQLLFYSVGIGQISSEVPQNLSASRPQDRQFILSSKKLLLSDSGFYLCAWSKGPALSGNTIYFGEGSWLTVV.